A selection of T cell receptor beta chains follows, all from one sample in a study of human T cells and chemical hapten exposure. In TCRdb, the RACE reads were re-called with MiXCR into one record per CDR3 protein. The sample shows 150,000 to 200,000 distinct CDR3 sequences, 20% to 25% of them seen only once. The sample was whole blood, taken in connection with sensitization to the hapten diphenylcyclopropenone (DPC). The receptors shown here come from a woman between 35 and 50 years old with alopecia areata. Some clones in this sample may be carry-over from other donors' samples. CDR3s include the opening cysteine and the closing phenylalanine or tryptophan. D genes are given only for firm matches. Rows may omit the clone size; those that give it use once, few, many or a size class.

length,size,V,J,D,CDR3,DNA
12,many,TRBV20-1,TRBJ1-2,NA,CIMVGTDYGYTF,TGCATCATGGTAGGGACGGACTATGGCTACACCTTC
15,few,TRBV12-3/TRBV12-4,TRBJ2-2,TRBD1,CASKTQGANTGELFF,TGTGCCAGCAAAACACAGGGGGCGAACACCGGGGAGCTGTTTTTT
13,few,TRBV12-3/TRBV12-4,TRBJ1-2,NA,CASSPDENGSYTF,TGTGCCAGCAGCCCGGACGAAAACGGAAGCTACACCTTC
13,few,TRBV29-1,TRBJ2-7,NA,CSVGATGSYEQYF,TGCAGCGTTGGAGCGACAGGCAGCTACGAGCAGTACTTC
14,NA,TRBV7-2,TRBJ2-1,TRBD1,CASSFGQGFVEQFF,TGTGCCAGCAGCTTCGGACAGGGATTTGTTGAGCAGTTCTTC
16,NA,TRBV20-1,TRBJ2-3,NA,CSALDPGQPRPDMQYF,TGCAGTGCCCTCGACCCAGGACAGCCACGACCAGATATGCAGTATTTT
15,NA,TRBV6-5,TRBJ2-2,NA,CASRPRGRHTGELFF,TGTGCCAGCAGGCCTAGGGGGAGGCACACCGGGGAGCTGTTTTTT
20,NA,TRBV28,TRBJ2-4,TRBD1,CASSLRGQGFSAGAKNIQYF,TGTGCCAGCAGTTTAAGGGGACAGGGCTTTTCGGCGGGAGCCAAAAACATTCAGTACTTC
13,NA,TRBV29-1,TRBJ1-5,NA,CSVEVFPNQPQHF,TGCAGCGTTGAGGTGTTTCCCAATCAGCCCCAGCATTTT
15,few,TRBV28,TRBJ2-2,NA,CASSSGALHTGELFF,TGTGCCAGCAGTTCCGGGGCTCTCCATACCGGGGAGCTGTTTTTT
12,NA,TRBV28,TRBJ2-3,NA,CASSLSRGPQYF,TGTGCCAGCAGTTTGTCGCGGGGCCCGCAGTATTTT
15,NA,TRBV28,TRBJ1-4,NA,CASSLLTGNYEKLFF,TGTGCCAGCAGTCTTCTAACAGGGAATTACGAAAAACTGTTTTTT
17,NA,TRBV7-2,TRBJ2-1,TRBD2,CASSSGVLAGGYNEQFF,TGTGCCAGCAGCTCAGGAGTACTAGCGGGGGGTTACAATGAGCAGTTCTTC
15,NA,TRBV7-6,TRBJ2-7,NA,CASSLVERGSYEQYF,TGTGCCAGCAGCTTAGTCGAGAGGGGCTCCTACGAGCAGTACTTC
15,few,TRBV28,TRBJ2-1,NA,CASSRGGGTYNEQFF,TGTGCCAGCAGTCGGGGAGGCGGGACCTACAATGAGCAGTTCTTC
14,NA,TRBV15,TRBJ2-2,NA,CATSRSRVAGELFF,TGTGCCACCAGCAGGTCGAGGGTGGCCGGGGAGCTGTTTTTT
14,NA,TRBV7-2,TRBJ2-7,TRBD1,CASSFRDRNNEQYF,TGTGCCAGCAGCTTTAGGGACAGAAATAACGAGCAGTACTTC
14,NA,TRBV7-2,TRBJ2-7,TRBD2,CASSPRTRFVEQYF,TGTGCCAGCAGCCCCCGGACTAGGTTCGTCGAGCAGTACTTC
14,few,TRBV28,TRBJ1-2,TRBD1,CASRQGAGAGGYTF,TGTGCCAGCAGACAGGGGGCTGGGGCAGGTGGCTACACCTTC
14,NA,TRBV6-2/TRBV6-3,TRBJ1-5,NA,CASSRDIGNQPQHF,TGTGCCAGCAGCAGGGACATAGGCAATCAGCCCCAGCATTTT
15,few,TRBV28,TRBJ2-2,NA,CASSFSGANTGELFF,TGTGCCAGCAGTTTTTCCGGAGCGAACACCGGGGAGCTGTTTTTT
16,NA,TRBV7-3,TRBJ2-2,NA,CASSLYYSLNTGELFF,TGTGCCAGCAGCTTATACTACAGCCTGAACACCGGGGAGCTGTTTTTT
15,NA,TRBV7-8,TRBJ2-1,NA,CASSRFESSYNEQFF,TGTGCCAGCAGCCGCTTCGAGAGCTCCTACAATGAGCAGTTCTTC
13,NA,TRBV20-1,TRBJ1-2,NA,CSASYREDYGYTF,TGCAGTGCTAGTTATAGGGAGGACTATGGCTACACCTTC
18,NA,TRBV6-2/TRBV6-3,TRBJ1-5,NA,CASSDTAARVSRNQPQHF,TGTGCCAGCAGTGACACCGCGGCTAGAGTCTCCAGGAATCAGCCCCAGCATTTT
16,NA,TRBV5-1,TRBJ2-6,NA,CASSPLVASGANVLTF,TGCGCCAGCAGCCCTCTCGTGGCTTCTGGGGCCAACGTCCTGACTTTC
15,NA,TRBV20-1,TRBJ2-1,NA,CSARVAGYSYNEQFF,TGCAGTGCTAGAGTGGCGGGATACTCCTACAATGAGCAGTTCTTC
15,few,TRBV7-9,TRBJ2-3,NA,CASSLGFPQADTQYF,TGTGCCAGCAGCTTAGGTTTCCCGCAGGCAGATACGCAGTATTTT
15,few,TRBV6-5,TRBJ2-1,NA,CASSLQGAIYNEQFF,TGTGCCAGCAGCCTACAGGGTGCGATCTACAATGAGCAGTTCTTC
15,NA,TRBV7-9,TRBJ2-7,TRBD2,CASSLGSGRLNEQYF,TGTGCCAGCAGCTTAGGTAGCGGGAGGTTGAACGAGCAGTACTTC
14,NA,TRBV6-2/TRBV6-3,TRBJ1-5,NA,CASSYSKGNQPQHF,TGTGCCAGCAGTTACTCGAAGGGGAATCAGCCCCAGCATTTT
16,NA,TRBV24-1,TRBJ2-6,NA,CATSEARGDGANVLTF,TGTGCCACCAGTGAGGCTAGAGGTGATGGGGCCAACGTCCTGACTTTC
13,many,TRBV20-1,TRBJ2-7,NA,CSARGQSSYEQYF,TGCAGTGCTAGAGGGCAGAGCTCCTACGAGCAGTACTTC
18,many,TRBV11-1,TRBJ1-1,TRBD1,CASSSVQPGQGANTEAFF,TGTGCCAGCAGCTCAGTCCAACCGGGACAGGGGGCCAACACTGAAGCTTTCTTT
13,few,TRBV29-1,TRBJ2-1,TRBD2,CSVATSRYNEQFF,TGCAGCGTTGCGACTAGCAGGTACAATGAGCAGTTCTTC
16,NA,TRBV10-3,TRBJ2-1,NA,CAISLNGRVGNNEQFF,TGTGCCATCAGTCTAAACGGACGGGTCGGTAACAATGAGCAGTTCTTC
11,once,TRBV6-6,TRBJ1-2,NA,CASMIGDGYTF,TGTGCCAGCATGATTGGGGATGGCTACACCTTC
11,many,TRBV10-3,TRBJ2-7,NA,CAIGRDYEQYF,TGTGCCATCGGCAGGGACTACGAGCAGTACTTC
13,NA,TRBV12-3/TRBV12-4,TRBJ2-3,NA,CASSLSPTDTQYF,TGTGCCAGCAGTTTGAGTCCCACAGATACGCAGTATTTT
15,NA,TRBV2,TRBJ2-1,TRBD2,CASSGLAGVGDEQFF,TGTGCCAGCTCCGGACTAGCGGGAGTTGGTGATGAGCAGTTCTTC
13,NA,TRBV6-6,TRBJ1-2,NA,CASSHQILYGYTF,TGTGCCAGCAGCCACCAGATCCTCTATGGCTACACCTTC
14,NA,TRBV9,TRBJ2-2,TRBD2,CASSVESGGGELFF,TGTGCCAGCAGCGTCGAATCGGGGGGCGGGGAGCTGTTTTTT
16,NA,TRBV12-3/TRBV12-4,TRBJ1-3,TRBD1,CASRRQGLSSGNTIYF,TGTGCCAGCAGACGACAGGGTTTAAGCTCTGGAAACACCATATATTTT
16,few,TRBV6-2/TRBV6-3,TRBJ1-1,NA,CASSYSRGGGRTEAFF,TGTGCCAGCAGTTACTCGAGAGGGGGGGGTCGGACTGAAGCTTTCTTT
15,NA,TRBV28,TRBJ2-7,TRBD1,CASRGADRGTYEQYF,TGTGCCAGCAGAGGCGCGGACAGGGGAACCTACGAGCAGTACTTC
14,few,TRBV10-3,TRBJ1-5,NA,CAITPPYSNQPQHF,TGTGCCATCACTCCACCGTATAGCAATCAGCCCCAGCATTTT
13,NA,TRBV28,TRBJ1-2,NA,CASSLGGYAGYTF,TGTGCCAGCAGTTTGGGGGGTTATGCTGGCTACACCTTC
14,few,TRBV20-1,TRBJ2-1,TRBD2,CSASGTSGYNEQFF,TGCAGTGCTTCCGGGACTAGCGGCTACAATGAGCAGTTCTTC
13,few,TRBV7-9,TRBJ2-7,TRBD2,CASRGGLAGEQYF,TGTGCCAGCAGAGGGGGTCTAGCGGGAGAGCAGTACTTC
16,NA,TRBV4-1,TRBJ2-5,NA,CASSLARGGTRETQYF,TGCGCCAGCAGCTTGGCCCGAGGGGGTACTCGAGAGACCCAGTACTTC
14,NA,TRBV7-8,TRBJ2-1,NA,CASSLGDTGNEQFF,TGTGCCAGCAGCTTGGGCGATACGGGTAATGAGCAGTTCTTC
16,few,TRBV7-2,TRBJ1-2,NA,CASSIQPGHLSYGYTF,TGTGCCAGCAGCATACAACCGGGACACCTTAGTTATGGCTACACCTTC